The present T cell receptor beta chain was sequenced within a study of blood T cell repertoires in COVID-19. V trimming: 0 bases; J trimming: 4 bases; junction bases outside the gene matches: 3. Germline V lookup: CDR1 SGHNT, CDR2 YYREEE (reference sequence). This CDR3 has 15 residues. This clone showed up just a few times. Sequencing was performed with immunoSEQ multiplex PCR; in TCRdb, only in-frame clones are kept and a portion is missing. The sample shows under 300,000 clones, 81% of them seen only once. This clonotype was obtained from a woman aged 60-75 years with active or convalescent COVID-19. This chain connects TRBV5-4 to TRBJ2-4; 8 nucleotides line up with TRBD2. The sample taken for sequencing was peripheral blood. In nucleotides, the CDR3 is TGTGCCAGCAGCTTGGACGGGAGGGTAAAAAACATTCAGTACTTC. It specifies CASSLDGRVKNIQYF.